Sequencing of this TCR beta chain was carried out in a study of cytomegalovirus exposure and HLA in healthy donors. Study-wide findings and caveats: It was reportedly the case that the classifier diagnosed cytomegalovirus status with high specificity and sensitivity. Researchers catalogued about 150 TCR beta chains as cytomegalovirus-associated. A link between a missense DCLRE1C variant and TCR beta V- and J-gene trimming emerged from a later analysis.

The PCR contained 60 Vbeta and 13 Jbeta primers. TCRdb's copy holds only in-frame clones and misses some; the assay was immunoSEQ multiplex PCR. The sample yields 110,000 to 150,000 clones, 75% seen once. Donors in the study were healthy people who gave bone marrow. J lost 9 bases, V lost 0 bases, and 1 base had no gene match. This CDR3 has 12 residues. From germline, CDR1 is SGHRS and CDR2 YFSETQ. Note on this clone: No antigen is known for it.

The source of this sequence is a man between 25 and 39 years old in good health and CMV-seronegative. The chain employs TRBV5-1 and TRBJ2-7; 9 bases agree with TRBD1. The sequencing sample was made of PBMCs. The CDR3 DNA follows: TGCGCCAGCAGCTTGGACAGGGGGCGGCAGTACTTC. Its translation: CASSLDRGRQYF.